The 8 T cell receptor beta chains below all came from one sample that was sequenced in a study of CD8 T cells in Susac syndrome (dated by TCRdb to the late 2010s). Libraries were built with the immunoSEQ multiplex PCR assay. RNA was extracted using the RNeasy kit, and about 0.5 to 1 ug of the RNA was reverse transcribed with random hexamers. In TCRdb, the public reads were trimmed at Q25 with fastp and aligned with MiXCR, with productive beta chains retained. Merged by CDR3 protein, the rows form single entries marked with the most common genes and DNA. For this sample the table gives under 250,000 distinct CDR3 sequences, of which about 93% were detected only once. Jointly, the top ten make up around 0.067% of the sample. The sample taken for sequencing was CD4+ T cells from PBMCs. The origin of the receptors is a human donor with multiple sclerosis.

The J gene is TRBJ1-2, the V gene TRBV7-2; a weak D match, TRBD1 (6 bases). CDR3 size: 19 residues. Germline loops: CDR1 SGHTA, CDR2 FQGNSA. V was cut by 3 bases and J by 3 bases, with 26 bases left in between. CDR3 loop: CASSFRSTASRGGHYGYTF. As DNA, the CDR3 is TGTGCCAGCAGCTTCCGATCGACCGCCTCCAGGGGAGGTCACTATGGCTACACCTTC.

To note about this clonotype: A read error may produce the germline difference seen at one junction end. V is TRBV3-1 and J is TRBJ1-6; D is ambiguous. Germline-derived CDR1 and CDR2 are LGHDT and YNNKEL (reference sequence). The CDR3 sequence is 15 residues long. The DNA for the CDR3 is TGTGCCAACAGCCAAGATCGTCCGGTGGATTCACCCCTCCACTTT. It encodes CANSQDRPVDSPLHF. Together with reference TRBV3-1 and TRBJ1-6, the CDR3 gives the full variable domain: DTAVSQTPKYLVTQMGNDKSIKCEQNLGHDTMYWYKQDSKKFLKIMFSYNNKELIINETVPNRFSPKSPDKAHLNLHINSLELGDSAVYFCANSQDRPVDSPLHFGNGTRLTVT.

The CDR3 bases are TGTGCCAGCAGCGTAGTCGGGGAAGCCGGGGAGCTGTTTTTT. Translation: CASSVVGEAGELFF. The rearrangement uses TRBV9 and TRBJ2-2, with a tentative D call TRBD2 (5 bases). With 0 bases removed from V and 6 bases from J, the gap between germline ends came to 9 bases. Germline V lookup: CDR1 SGDLS, CDR2 YYNGEE. This CDR3 comprises 14 residues.

The chain recombines TRBV12-3 or TRBV12-4 with TRBJ2-1; 7 bases line up with TRBD1. Unmatched junction bases numbered 10, after V lost 6 bases and J lost 2 bases. The CDR3 totals 16 residues. CDR3 residues: CASRRRTGLPYNEQFF. In DNA, the CDR3 is TGTGCCAGCAGACGGAGGACAGGATTACCCTACAATGAGCAGTTCTTC.

The rearrangement links TRBV5-4 to TRBJ2-1, with 9 bases fitting TRBD2. This CDR3 has 17 amino acids. Germline V lookup: CDR1 SGHNT, CDR2 YYREEE (reference sequence). V gave up 5 bases and J gave up 4 bases; unmatched junction bases: 13. As DNA, the CDR3 is TGTGCCAGCAGGATCCTAGGTTTAGCGGGAGTGTACAATGAGCAGTTCTTC. Its translation is CASRILGLAGVYNEQFF. Full variable domain (rest looked up from reference TRBV5-4 and TRBJ2-1): ETGVTQSPTHLIKTRGQQVTLRCSSQSGHNTVSWYQQALGQGPQFIFQYYREEENGRGNFPPRFSGLQFPNYSSELNVNALELDDSALYLCASRILGLAGVYNEQFFGPGTRLTVL.

This rearrangement joins TRBV5-4 to TRBJ2-2, with D unclear. Trimming took 7 bases from V and 4 from J, leaving 11 bases between them. CDR3 length: 13 amino acids. In germline, CDR1 is SGHNT, CDR2 YYREEE (reference sequence). In DNA, the CDR3 is TGTGCCAGCTCTGGTGTCAGCACCGGGGAGCTGTTTTTT. As protein: CASSGVSTGELFF.

The chain combines TRBV29-1 with TRBJ2-2; D might be TRBD1 (5 bases). The length of the CDR3 is 13 residues. Germline CDR1 reads SQVTM; CDR2 reads ANQGSEA. Trimming removed 3 bases from V and 6 bases from J, with 11 bases in between. CDR3 amino acids: CSVDSLRAGELFF. The CDR3 DNA reads as TGCAGCGTTGATAGCCTCAGGGCCGGGGAGCTGTTTTTT.

The chain carries TRBV30 and TRBJ2-3; perhaps TRBD2 as D (7 bases). Germline V lookup: CDR1 GTSNPN, CDR2 SVGIG (reference sequence). Trimming left V 0 bases short and J 7 bases short, with 20 bases between. The CDR3 has 16 residues. In nucleotides, the CDR3 is TGTGCCTGGAGTGTACAAAGGGGGGGCAGGGGAAATACGCAGTATTTT. Translating it yields CAWSVQRGGRGNTQYF.